The 17 T cell receptor beta chains below come from one sample, sequenced in a study of blood T cell repertoires in COVID-19. Generated by immunoSEQ multiplex PCR, the TCRdb table keeps only in-frame clones and is missing some. The profile shows 200,000 or so clones, around 81% of them singletons. The specimen was peripheral blood. The receptors originated from a woman aged 25 to 45 who had recovered from COVID-19.

The rearrangement links TRBV28 to TRBJ2-1; D is perhaps TRBD1 (5 bases). This CDR3 is 16 amino acids long. V lost 3 bases to trimming and J lost 7 bases, with 19 bases between them. CDR1 is MDHEN and CDR2 is SYDVKM in the germline V gene. The CDR3 loop reads CASSFPSPQGGNEQFF. As DNA, the CDR3 is TGTGCCAGCAGTTTCCCCTCCCCCCAGGGCGGTAATGAGCAGTTCTTC.

This chain links TRBV27 with TRBJ2-1, with 8 bases lining up with TRBD1. V shed 4 bases and J 4 bases; nucleotides not matched to a gene: 9. The CDR3 sequence is 16 residues long. Germline CDR1 and CDR2: MNHEY and SMNVEV (reference sequence). Written as DNA, the CDR3 is TGTGCCAGCAGTTCCACCGGGACAGGAACATACAATGAGCAGTTCTTC. Translating gives CASSSTGTGTYNEQFF.

The V gene is TRBV5-1, the J gene TRBJ2-1; 10 bases fit TRBD2. Germline assignment: CDR1 SGHRS and CDR2 YFSETQ. The CDR3 runs 16 residues. V lost 0 bases and J lost 3; bases outside the gene matches: 3. In DNA form, the CDR3 reads TGCGCCAGCAGCTTGGCCATAGCGGGGGGCTACAATGAGCAGTTCTTC. This gives the protein CASSLAIAGGYNEQFF. Complete variable domain (other parts from reference TRBV5-1 and TRBJ2-1): KAGVTQTPRYLIKTRGQQVTLSCSPISGHRSVSWYQQTPGQGLQFLFEYFSETQRNKGNFPGRFSGRQFSNSRSEMNVSTLELGDSALYLCASSLAIAGGYNEQFFGPGTRLTVL.

The chain couples TRBV3-1 (or the pseudogene TRBV3-2) to TRBJ2-1, with 12 bases aligning to TRBD2. The CDR3 is made up of 14 amino acids. The junction had 2 bases not matched to a gene; V was cut back by 4 bases and J by 7 bases. Germline V lookup: CDR1 LGHDT, CDR2 YNNKEL (reference sequence). Here the CDR3 reads CASSRTSGENEQFF. CDR3 DNA: TGTGCCAGCAGCCGGACTAGCGGGGAGAATGAGCAGTTCTTC.

The chain combines TRBV28 with TRBJ2-7; tentatively, D is TRBD1 (5 bases). Deletions cut 6 bases from V and 3 bases from J, with 15 bases between. The germline V gene encodes CDR1 MDHEN and CDR2 SYDVKM. The CDR3 is 14 amino acids. This CDR3 reads CASRSLQGLYEQYF. DNA of the CDR3: TGTGCCAGCAGGTCCCTGCAGGGCCTCTACGAGCAGTACTTC.

This rearrangement joins TRBV2 to TRBJ1-1, with a tentative D call TRBD1 (5 bases). The CDR3 extends over 12 amino acids. V gave up 7 bases and J gave up 3 bases, with 9 bases separating them. From germline, CDR1 is SNHLY and CDR2 FYNNEI. The CDR3 DNA follows: TGTGCCAGCAACAAAGGGGACACTGAAGCTTTCTTT. Its protein is CASNKGDTEAFF.

V gene TRBV27 combines with J gene TRBJ1-2; no clear D. The CDR3 is 12 residues long. Germline assignment: CDR1 MNHEY and CDR2 SMNVEV (reference sequence). The V end was cut by 6 bases, the J end by 1 base, with 6 bases between. CDR3 region: CASSPYNYGYTF. CDR3 DNA: TGTGCCAGCAGCCCGTATAACTATGGCTACACCTTC.

The chain couples TRBV9 to TRBJ1-2; tentative D call: TRBD1 (6 bases). The CDR3 has 15 residues. Germline V gene lookup returns CDR1 SGDLS and CDR2 YYNGEE. Trimming removed 4 bases from V and 7 bases from J, with 20 bases in between. The CDR3 coding sequence is TGTGCCAGCAGCTCCCGAGGGGGGGCCATAAGTGGCTACACCTTC. Its protein product is CASSSRGGAISGYTF.

The chain uses TRBV19 and TRBJ2-1; D perhaps matches TRBD1 (5 bases). The germline V gene encodes CDR1 LNHDA and CDR2 SQIVND (reference sequence). Trimming removed 1 base at V and 8 bases at J, with 9 bases between. The CDR3 has 13 amino acids. The CDR3 region is CASSIGTTDEQFF. CDR3 sequence (DNA): TGTGCCAGTAGTATAGGGACAACCGATGAGCAGTTCTTC.

As regards this clone: The junction does not match germline at one end; this may be a read error. This same CDR3 is encoded by further DNA sequences in the sample. This rearrangement joins TRBV12-3 or TRBV12-4 to TRBJ2-5, with 9 bases lining up with TRBD2. This CDR3 region has 13 residues. CDR3 in amino acids: CASRLAGVETQYF. The CDR3 DNA is TGTGCCAGCAGATTAGCGGGAGTAGAGACCCAGTACTTC.

This chain joins TRBV15 and TRBJ2-7, with 7 bases that match TRBD1. The V gene's germline CDR1 is LNHNV and CDR2 YYDKDF (reference sequence). The CDR3 covers 12 residues. Unmatched junction bases numbered 2, after V lost 5 bases and J lost 4 bases. As DNA, the CDR3 is TGTGCCACCAGCGGACAGGATTACGAGCAGTACTTC. It specifies CATSGQDYEQYF.

The gene calls are TRBV14 and TRBJ2-4; D call uncertain. This CDR3 comprises 16 residues. Germline lookup yields CDR1 SGHDN and CDR2 FVKESK. The V end was cut by 0 bases, the J end by 9 bases, with 18 bases between. As DNA, the CDR3 is TGTGCCAGCAGCCAAGATTGGGTCGGTCGGGTGAGCATTCAGTACTTC. This translates into CASSQDWVGRVSIQYF.

The rearrangement links TRBV12-3 or TRBV12-4 to TRBJ2-5; 9 bases match TRBD1. V trimming: 5 bases; J trimming: 5 bases; junction bases outside the gene matches: 3. CDR3 length: 13 residues. The CDR3 DNA reads TGTGCCAGCAGTCTACAGGGGGCCGAGACCCAGTACTTC. Translation gives CASSLQGAETQYF.

In this sample, this clone turned up a few times. The chain recombines TRBV5-4 with TRBJ2-7, with 8 bases aligning to TRBD1. The trim removed 0 bases at V and 6 bases at J, leaving 5 bases unmatched. Looked up from germline, CDR1 is SGHNT and CDR2 is YYREEE (reference sequence). The CDR3 has 14 amino acids. Here the CDR3 DNA reads TGTGCCAGCAGCTTGGAGGTCACAGGGGGCGAGCAGTACTTC. Its protein is CASSLEVTGGEQYF.

The chain recombines TRBV2 with TRBJ1-4, with 8 nucleotides matching TRBD1. The V and J ends lost 10 bases and 0 bases, in that order; junction bases with no gene match: 4. CDR1 is SNHLY and CDR2 is FYNNEI in the germline V gene. The CDR3 sequence is 14 residues long. The CDR3 is CANQGQATNEKLFF. In DNA, the CDR3 is TGTGCCAACCAGGGACAGGCAACTAATGAAAAACTGTTTTTT.

This chain uses TRBV6-5 with TRBJ2-4; 9 positions match TRBD1. Germline CDR1 MNHEY, CDR2 SVGAGI. CDR3 length equals 14 residues. V was clipped by 4 bases and J by 8 bases; unmatched bases: 6. The CDR3 nucleotides read TGTGCCAGCAGTTTTACAGGGGGCGCGGACATTCAGTACTTC. As protein: CASSFTGGADIQYF.

The J gene is TRBJ1-5, the V gene TRBV9; 8 nucleotides align to TRBD1. Germline loops: CDR1 SGDLS, CDR2 YYNGEE. The CDR3 sequence is 15 residues long. J was trimmed by 7 bases and V by 3 bases; bases with no gene match: 9. CDR3 sequence: CASSASQQGDQPQHF. The CDR3 bases are TGTGCCAGCAGCGCTTCCCAACAGGGGGACCAGCCCCAGCATTTT.